Below, 16 T cell receptor beta chains from the same sample are listed, as sequenced in a study of cytomegalovirus exposure and HLA in healthy donors. The method was immunoSEQ multiplex PCR; TCRdb's version includes in-frame clones alone and lacks a portion of them. The table records approximately 110,000 clones, approximately 94% of them present only once. Sequencing was performed on PBMCs. These receptors were taken from a woman aged 18-29 years in good health and CMV-seronegative.

CDR3 sequence: CACLRGGEETQYF. The CDR3, as DNA: TGTGCCTGCCTGAGGGGGGGCGAAGAGACCCAGTACTTC. This rearrangement joins TRBV6-1 to TRBJ2-5, with D possibly being TRBD2 (7 bases). V was shortened by 11 bases and J by 3 bases, with 16 bases between the two germline ends. This CDR3 region has 13 residues. From germline, CDR1 is MNHNS and CDR2 SASEGT.

The CDR3 sequence is CAWRAQGGGYTF. The CDR3 DNA follows: TGTGCCTGGAGGGCACAGGGAGGGGGCTACACCTTC. This chain uses TRBV30 with TRBJ1-2, with D perhaps matching TRBD1 (6 bases). Germline assignment: CDR1 GTSNPN and CDR2 SVGIG (reference sequence). Trimming took off 3 bases at V and 8 bases at J, with 13 bases between the two ends. The CDR3 runs to 12 residues.

V gene TRBV18 combines with J gene TRBJ1-1; TRBD1 aligns across 7 bases. The CDR3 consists of 15 residues. The V and J ends lost 3 bases and 0 bases, in that order; junction bases with no gene match: 4. The germline V gene has CDR1 KGHSH and CDR2 LQKENI. In DNA, the CDR3 is TGTGCCAGCTCACCGGCACAGGGGATGAACACTGAAGCTTTCTTT. It encodes CASSPAQGMNTEAFF.

The V gene is TRBV19, the J gene TRBJ2-7, with TRBD1 matching over 9 bases. The CDR3 contains 15 residues. The ends lost 7 bases at V and 4 bases at J; junction bases unmatched: 11. Germline assignment: CDR1 LNHDA and CDR2 SQIVND (reference sequence). CDR3 DNA: TGTGCCAGTATTATTGGGACAGGGACGGATTACGAGCAGTACTTC. Amino acids: CASIIGTGTDYEQYF.

The chain couples TRBV4-2 to TRBJ2-3; D might be TRBD1 (5 bases). This CDR3 region has 16 residues. Germline values: CDR1 LGHNA, CDR2 YNFKEQ. V was cut by 5 bases and J by 5 bases, with 20 bases left in between. The CDR3 DNA follows: TGTGCCAGCAGCTGGGATGGGTTAGAAGGGGTAGATACGCAGTATTTT. Amino acid sequence: CASSWDGLEGVDTQYF.

The chain combines TRBV7-2 with TRBJ2-1; 8 nucleotides line up with TRBD2. V was clipped by 2 bases and J by 7 bases; unmatched bases: 1. This CDR3 is built from 13 residues. Germline-derived CDR1 and CDR2 are SGHTA and FQGNSA. CDR3 region: CASSLLAGNEQFF. The CDR3 bases are TGTGCCAGCAGCTTACTAGCGGGTAATGAGCAGTTCTTC.

The V call is TRBV2, the J call TRBJ1-3; D remains unclear. The CDR3 sequence is 15 residues long. Deletions cut 1 base from V and 0 bases from J, with 7 bases between. The V gene's germline CDR1 is SNHLY and CDR2 FYNNEI. The CDR3 is CASSEGGVSGNTIYF. In nucleotides, the CDR3 is TGTGCCAGCAGTGAAGGGGGAGTCTCTGGAAACACCATATATTTT. The whole variable domain, remainder taken from reference TRBV2 and TRBJ1-3, is EPEVTQTPSHQVTQMGQEVILRCVPISNHLYFYWYRQILGQKVEFLVSFYNNEISEKSEIFDDQFSVERPDGSNFTLKIRSTKLEDSAMYFCASSEGGVSGNTIYFGEGSWLTVV.

A few counts support this clone. The V and J genes are TRBV4-2 and TRBJ1-4, with D tentatively TRBD1 (5 bases). V was shortened by 0 bases and J by 2 bases, with 7 bases between the two germline ends. CDR1 and CDR2 from the germline V gene are LGHNA and YNFKEQ. The CDR3 length is 15 residues. CDR3 loop: CASSQDPGTNEKLFF. The CDR3 DNA is TGTGCCAGCAGCCAAGACCCAGGGACTAATGAAAAACTGTTTTTT.

Written as DNA, the CDR3 is TGTGCCAGCATTTACGGGAGCTCCTACAATGAGCAGTTCTTC. It specifies CASIYGSSYNEQFF. This sequence joins TRBV2 and TRBJ2-1, with D possibly matching TRBD2 (6 bases). Trimming shortened V by 7 bases and J by 0 bases, and 10 bases separated the two germline ends. The CDR3 consists of 14 residues. CDR1 is SNHLY and CDR2 is FYNNEI in the germline V gene.

This chain uses TRBV28 with TRBJ2-5; 9 bases are a match to TRBD2. The CDR3 length is 16 residues. V lost 7 bases, J lost 3 bases, and 12 bases stayed unmatched. Germline V gene lookup returns CDR1 MDHEN and CDR2 SYDVKM. The CDR3 protein is CASTPAAGGFEETQYF. In DNA, the CDR3 is TGTGCCAGCACCCCGGCTGCGGGGGGGTTTGAAGAGACCCAGTACTTC.

The CDR3 region has the DNA TGCGCCAGCAGCCTCACGGGGGGCGCCTTTGGCTACACCTTC. It codes for CASSLTGGAFGYTF. V gene TRBV5-1 combines with J gene TRBJ1-2, with D tentatively TRBD1 (6 bases). Trimming took 4 bases from V and 7 from J, leaving 17 bases between them. The CDR3 is made up of 14 amino acids. Germline V gene lookup returns CDR1 SGHRS and CDR2 YFSETQ.

Comments on this clone: Other DNA sequences in the same sample also yield this CDR3. The V call is TRBV9, the J call TRBJ2-3, with 11 bases matching TRBD2. Unmatched junction bases numbered 3, after V lost 2 bases and J lost 4 bases. CDR3 length equals 15 residues. Germline loops: CDR1 SGDLS, CDR2 YYNGEE. This chain's CDR3 is CASSVSGGAADTQYF. The CDR3, as DNA: TGTGCCAGCAGCGTTAGCGGGGGGGCCGCAGATACGCAGTATTTT.

The V gene is TRBV30, the J gene TRBJ1-2, with D hard to call. Germline CDR1 and CDR2: GTSNPN and SVGIG (reference sequence). The CDR3 loop spans 15 amino acids. V lost 2 bases to trimming and J lost 8 bases, with 21 bases between them. The DNA for the CDR3 is TGTGCCTGGAGTAAATCTATACTGGGAGCTTCAGGCTACACCTTC. Encoded protein: CAWSKSILGASGYTF.

The V and J genes are TRBV27 and TRBJ2-7, with 9 nucleotides matching TRBD2. V lost 8 bases and J lost 5; bases outside the gene matches: 7. The CDR3 consists of 13 residues. Germline CDR1 and CDR2: MNHEY and SMNVEV (reference sequence). The DNA for the CDR3 is TGTGCCAGCGGTAACAGACTAGCGGACGAGCAGTACTTC. Encoded protein: CASGNRLADEQYF.

This clone has just one count. The chain combines TRBV6-6 with TRBJ1-4, with D uncertain. This CDR3 region has 15 residues. CDR1 and CDR2 from the germline V gene are MNHNY and SVGAGI (reference sequence). Trimming removed 7 bases at V and 7 bases at J, with 19 bases between. The CDR3 DNA reads as TGTGCCAGCATCCTAAGGCGGGTGGTTGGTGAAAAACTGTTTTTT. Protein product: CASILRRVVGEKLFF.

CDR3 protein: CASSVDTLSNQPQHF. The CDR3 DNA is TGTGCCAGCAGTGTGGACACCCTTAGCAATCAGCCCCAGCATTTT. This rearrangement joins TRBV2 to TRBJ1-5; D possibly corresponds to TRBD1 (5 bases). Trimming stripped 4 bases from V and 0 bases from J, with 10 bases between. The V gene's germline CDR1 is SNHLY and CDR2 FYNNEI. There are 15 residues in the CDR3.